The present entry profiles one T cell receptor beta chain with its context. Its antigen is unknown. The repertoire was sequenced with immunoSEQ multiplex PCR; TCRdb's copy has only in-frame clones and lacks some. The table lists over 10,000 clones, 81% of them singletons, with around 50% in the top ten. These data belong to a study of STAT3 mutations in large granular lymphocyte leukemia. Study-level findings and limits: In several patients, dominant TCR clone burden exceeded STAT3 mutant burden. Every T-LGLL patient had at least one immunodominant TCRbeta clonotype.

Trimming cost V 3 bases and J 1 base; bases outside gene matches: 8. Per germline, CDR1 GTSNPN and CDR2 SVGIG (reference sequence). This CDR3 has 15 residues. Sequencing was carried out using peripheral blood mononuclear cells. The sequence was obtained from a man aged 55 to 69 with T-cell large granular lymphocyte leukemia. Some clones in this sample may be carry-over from other donors' samples. This chain uses TRBV30 with TRBJ1-1; 7 bases map to TRBD1. CDR3 bases: TGTGCCTGGAGCACCTTGGGACAGAGGAACACTGAAGCTTTCTTT. It yields the protein CAWSTLGQRNTEAFF.